This T cell receptor (beta chain) is drawn from a study of identical twins. TCRdb redid the calling of the 5' RACE reads with MiXCR, one entry per CDR3 protein. In the table there are some 660,000 distinct CDR3 sequences, 8.6% of which are singletons. Germline assignment: CDR1 MGHRA and CDR2 YSYEKL. Trimming cost V 3 bases and J 4 bases; bases outside gene matches: 8. This CDR3 is built from 19 residues. This clonotype was found a few times. Another study also made use of these data, one on yellow fever vaccine responses in identical twins.

The sample consisted of PBMCs. The TCR was taken from a woman aged 18-29 years in good health. The rearrangement joins TRBV4-1 to TRBJ2-6; 14 nucleotides line up with TRBD2. CDR3 sequence: CASSQPGLAGASGANVLTF. In nucleotides, the CDR3 is TGCGCCAGCAGCCAGCCGGGACTAGCGGGAGCATCCGGGGCCAACGTCCTGACTTTC.